The sequence of this TCR beta chain was determined in a study of CD8 T cells in ankylosing spondylitis. Study-level points and caveats: According to the report, clones linked to the disease were significantly enriched in matched synovial fluid samples taken from ankylosing spondylitis patients. Previous work reported some of these motif variants in the synovial fluid and blood of reactive arthritis. A TCR beta motif made of several highly homologous variants seemed typical of ankylosing spondylitis blood.

A quantitative 5'-RACE method, one with molecular barcodes, was used to make TCR beta libraries. TCRdb ran MiXCR on the 5' RACE reads and lists one entry per CDR3 protein. The sample has about 800,000 distinct CDR3 sequences, 12% seen once; the top ten hold 0.51%. About this clonotype: Its target is not known.

The CDR3 is 14 amino acids. Germline CDR1 and CDR2: MRHNA and SNTAGT. Trimming shortened V by 2 bases and J by 8 bases, and 15 bases separated the two germline ends. The sequencing sample was made of blood, either unsorted or a sorted T cell fraction (not recorded which). The clonotype originates from a male donor with ankylosing spondylitis. The V gene is TRBV6-4, the J gene TRBJ1-2; a weak D match, TRBD1 (5 bases). CDR3 in amino acids: CASSDEEGAGGYTF. In DNA, the CDR3 is TGTGCCAGCAGTGACGAAGAAGGGGCCGGGGGCTACACCTTC.